The 7 T cell receptor beta chains below were found in one sample sequenced in a study of T cell repertoires in cytomegalovirus infection. TCRdb processed the reads anew with MiXCR; each CDR3 protein has one entry. Of about 52,000 distinct CDR3 sequences in the sample, about 20% were seen once. Which antigens these TCRs recognize remains unknown. The source material was CD8+ T cells from cultured PBMCs, sampled from culture after CMV antigen stimulation. The receptors derive from a human donor in good health (CMV status not recorded). Some clones in this sample may be carry-over from other donors' samples.

This chain joins TRBV10-3 and TRBJ2-3; a possible D gene is TRBD2 (6 bases). The V end was cut by 4 bases, the J end by 0 bases, with 11 bases between. The CDR3 loop spans 15 amino acids. Germline CDR1 and CDR2: ENHRY and SYGVKD. The CDR3 reads CAISVGGASTDTQYF. Written as DNA, the CDR3 is TGTGCCATCAGTGTAGGCGGGGCTAGCACAGATACGCAGTATTTT.

This clonotype occurred a few times. The V gene is TRBV6-2 or TRBV6-3, the J gene TRBJ2-7; D is tentatively TRBD1 or TRBD2 (6 bases each). Germline CDR1 and CDR2: MNHEY and SVGEGT. The CDR3 contains 16 residues. V dropped 7 bases and J dropped 1 base, with 20 bases sitting between them. In DNA form, the CDR3 reads TGTGCCAGCAATGGTCTAAGGGGGGCCCCGTCCTACGAGCAGTACTTC. Its protein product is CASNGLRGAPSYEQYF.

The CDR3 DNA reads as TGTGCCAGCAGGGGGGGCAGGTACCCCAGTGGCTACACCTTC. Encoded protein: CASRGGRYPSGYTF. This sequence joins TRBV6-2 or TRBV6-3 and TRBJ1-2; tentative D call: TRBD1 (6 bases). Germline V gene data show CDR1 as MNHEY and CDR2 as SVGEGT. The length of the CDR3 is 14 residues. With 6 bases removed from V and 7 bases from J, the gap between germline ends came to 18 bases.

The chain is built from TRBV2 and TRBJ1-3; D is unclear. There are 17 residues in the CDR3. The ends were cut back, 4 bases at V and 0 bases at J, with 16 bases in the middle. The germline CDR1 and CDR2 sequences are SNHLY and FYNNEI. The CDR3: CASSAYAEIHSGNTIYF. The CDR3 DNA reads as TGTGCCAGCAGTGCGTACGCCGAAATCCACTCTGGAAACACCATATATTTT. Combining the CDR3 with reference TRBV2 and TRBJ1-3 gives the whole variable domain EPEVTQTPSHQVTQMGQEVILRCVPISNHLYFYWYRQILGQKVEFLVSFYNNEISEKSEIFDDQFSVERPDGSNFTLKIRSTKLEDSAMYFCASSAYAEIHSGNTIYFGEGSWLTVV.

This chain links TRBV20-1 with TRBJ1-2; D gene ambiguous. Looked up from germline, CDR1 is DFQATT and CDR2 is SNEGSKA (reference sequence). This CDR3 region has 15 residues. Trimming pared 6 bases from V and 0 bases from J, leaving 17 bases between. In DNA form, the CDR3 reads TGCAGTGCGGACCTGAGGGCAGATGCTAACTATGGCTACACCTTC. The encoded protein is CSADLRADANYGYTF.

V and J are TRBV6-5 and TRBJ2-5, with D perhaps matching TRBD1 or TRBD2 (5 bases each). V was clipped by 5 bases and J by 5 bases, with 21 bases between them. The CDR3 contains 16 residues. The germline V gene encodes CDR1 MNHEY and CDR2 SVGAGI. The CDR3: CASSKVGTLSRETQYF. DNA for the CDR3: TGTGCCAGCAGTAAAGTCGGGACCCTATCGAGGGAGACCCAGTACTTC.

The rearrangement links TRBV7-6 to TRBJ2-7; 10 bases align to TRBD1. Germline trimming cut 1 base from V and 2 bases from J; bases unmatched to any gene: 2. The germline gives CDR1 SGHVS, CDR2 FNYEAQ. The length of the CDR3 is 15 residues. The CDR3 loop reads CASSLGTGGTYEQYF. The CDR3 DNA is TGTGCCAGCAGCTTAGGGACAGGGGGTACCTACGAGCAGTACTTC.